What follows describes a single T cell receptor (beta chain). Its antigen remains unidentified. No much larger clonotype is one base removed from it; base qualities were not supplied. The CDR3 sequence holds 19 residues, the cysteine and phenylalanine included. The sequence is cut down to CDR3 DNA, 57 bases in frame from base 1. Reading the germline V gene gives CDR1 ENHRY and CDR2 SYGVKD. V has 6 bases trimmed and J has 2 bases trimmed; junction bases matching no gene number 17. This record belongs to a study of cytomegalovirus exposure and HLA in healthy donors (TCRdb year 2017). Describing the broader study: An earlier analysis of some 600 of the donors reported about 260 Gb of sequence data and around 120 million unique TCR beta sequences obtained from 150 million to 200 million T cells. Of the 350 to 450 genotyped donors, over 70% fell in the genetic ancestry cluster associated with self-reported Caucasian donors. Besides the first cohort of 500 to 700 subjects, a separate validation cohort made up of 120 or so different subjects was used. Genome-wide SNP genotypes for about three fifths of the roughly 700 donors were used in a later genetic analysis, which treated that subset as a discovery cohort. Several DR-DQ haplotypes were treated as single units for association and clustering because of strong linkage in the cohort. In a later analysis, previously published TCR beta repertoires from fewer than 750 donors were re-analyzed and high-resolution HLA genotyping was added so that TCR occurrence patterns could be studied. The study combined high-throughput TCR immunosequencing, statistical association of individual TCRs with disease status, and machine learning to predict cytomegalovirus infection status. The study used immunosequencing to profile the T cell repertoires of several hundred subjects and linked those repertoires to cytomegalovirus serostatus. Donor age, sex, ethnicity and CMV serostatus were compiled alongside the repertoire data. The number of donors typed differed by locus, with about 629-630 for A, B, C, DRB1 and DQB1, around 500 for DQA1, about 610 for DPA1, and 472 for DPB1. Rather than using new phenotypic data, the later analysis identified candidate immune exposures from TCR beta sequences and from how often those sequences occurred across donors. Every repertoire in the discovery cohort had been generated on one and the same sequencing platform. The aim of the study was to test whether cataloging public T cell receptors could identify signatures of past pathogen exposure. Around 330 gigabases of sequencing data and around 88 million unique TCR sequences made up an early release that covered approximately 700 HLA-typed donors. Among around 400 genotyped donors of the cohort, an average of approximately 230,000 unique TCR beta nucleotide sequences were sequenced per donor, about a sixth of them non-productive. HLA typing covered class I and class II loci at four-digit resolution. In an earlier analysis of about 590 of the donors, high-throughput TCR beta sequencing was used to judge whether each TCR beta V gene segment behaved as functional or pseudogenic.

Overall study results and their limits: According to the authors, the approach could potentially be generalized to other disease states and immunological phenotypes. In a later analysis, TCR association rates were found to vary across HLA loci, with the most associated TCRs seen for DRB1 alleles and the fewest for HLA-C alleles. Several of the top co-occurrence clusters appeared to be linked to parvovirus B19, influenza, CMV and Epstein-Barr virus, according to a later analysis. Sequencing depth was assumed to be roughly uniform across donors in the presence/absence analyses, though that assumption may not hold. V-gene and J-gene trimming of TCR beta chains was associated with a missense DCLRE1C variant in a later genetic analysis, and the association was replicated in an independent cohort. A later analysis found that most CMV-associated TCR beta chains appeared HLA-restricted, with HLA associations seemingly driven largely by CMV exposure. In this cohort, only TCR beta chains were sequenced, and detectable features were limited by the absence of alpha or paired-chain data. In a later analysis, HLA-associated TCR beta chains showed more clonal expansion and lower generation probabilities than non-associated chains that were equally common. The classifier was reported to diagnose cytomegalovirus status with high specificity and sensitivity in both the original and validation cohorts. Most TCR sequences were seen in very few donors, while some public TCRs were found in many individuals. At a false discovery rate of 0.05, a later analysis linked 15,000 to 20,000 TCR beta sequences to specific HLA alleles. Immune exposure information for the cohort was limited to CMV serostatus. The study gave a list of more than 150 TCR beta chains associated with cytomegalovirus. In vitro tests confirmed that a few of the cytomegalovirus-associated TCR beta chains recognize cytomegalovirus antigens. In an earlier analysis of under 600 of the donors, most TCR beta V segments were observed in productive rearrangements about 87% or about 30% of the time, broadly matching IMGT annotations. When HLA alleles, especially DR and DQ, strongly co-occurred, TCR associations were difficult to assign to individual alleles. Some IMGT-functional V segments, including TRBV6-2 and TRBV6-3, could not be told apart with the 87-base-pair reads, so those segments were excluded. A further reported finding was that TCR beta sequences accurately predicted the HLA-A and HLA-B alleles for most subjects in the first cohort. Because counts were too low, 15 to 20 rarely observed V segments, including chromosome 9 orphons, were left out of the earlier analysis of 587 of the donors. Correlated functional status among segregating V segments might reflect linkage disequilibrium, but an unknown experimental factor could not be ruled out. Because HLA typing was missing for some donors at each locus, association tests included only the typed subset. The sequencing pipeline was judged likely to have produced a cluster of highly shared sequence variants as a technical artifact. Compared with the approximately 720-donor mean, donors in an Asian-associated ancestry cluster had fewer N-insertions in productive TCRs, according to a later genetic analysis.

The library was generated by the immunoSEQ multiplex PCR assay. For the multiplex PCR, a mixture combining 60 forward primers for TCR Vbeta segments and 13 reverse primers for TCR Jbeta segments was used. The CDR3 region of rearranged TCR beta genes was amplified from genomic DNA with a multiplex PCR assay. On the Illumina HiSeq System, the amplified TCR beta libraries were sequenced as 87-base-pair reads. The original pipeline was this. Across the roughly 700 repertoires, a later analysis counted 75 million to 90 million unique TCR beta chains, about 10 million of which were shared by at least two donors. Raw reads were error-corrected and collapsed into unique sequences with a nearest-neighbor algorithm that merged closely related sequences to remove PCR and sequencing errors. CDR3 sequences were aligned to IMGT reference sequences to assign V, D and J gene segments. For a sequence to be retained, a match of at least six nucleotides was required to both a V gene segment and a J gene segment. A rearrangement counted as productive if the CDR3 had no stop codons and remained in frame with V and J, and every other rearrangement counted as non-productive. Following IMGT convention, CDR3 was defined as the stretch from the second conserved V-encoded cysteine up to the conserved J-encoded phenylalanine. The earlier analysis of 500 to 650 of the donors excluded any sequence lacking an unambiguous match to a single V gene segment. In an earlier analysis of approximately 610 of the donors, V segments were called functional above 56.7% productive rearrangements and were called segregating when the between-donor standard deviation exceeded 5%. A statistical classification framework was built for diagnosing cytomegalovirus status from the catalog of TCR beta chain sequences. V and J gene assignment, in a later analysis, came from comparing TCR nucleotide sequences with IMGT/GENE-DB human TR gene sequences. In a later analysis, CDR3 sequences and most-parsimonious VDJ recombination scenarios were assigned using the TCRdist pipeline. A later analysis defined each TCR beta chain by its CDR3 amino acid sequence plus V-gene family, and excluded reads lacking a unique V-gene family. As a way to deal with suspected cross-contamination and a sequencing artifact, a later analysis dropped 500 to 700 nucleotide sequences that were highly shared and had low generation probability. For each public chain, a later analysis derived a clonal expansion index from normalized ranks of inferred template counts within each repertoire. Generation probabilities in a later analysis came from a VDJ recombination model fitted to out-of-frame rearrangements, and those results were checked against IGoR. In a later analysis, TCR-TCR, TCR-HLA and TCR-CMV co-occurrence was scored with hypergeometric tests, and a repertoire-size bias correction was applied to TCR pairs. To estimate false discovery rates, a later analysis permuted the HLA or CMV assignments 20 times. In a later analysis, co-occurring TCRs were grouped using DBSCAN, with TCRdist sequence similarity added in when clustering inside HLA-allele-positive subsets. For co-occurrence clustering, repertoires with fewer than 30,000 or more than 120,000 public chains were excluded, along with about five repertoires with anomalous nucleotide sharing. TCRdb carries this immuneACCESS record with in-frame sequences only. Its versions omit some clonotypes, under half of them owing to an unresolved V gene in the studies checked, with the rest unexplained. D and trimming come from the DNA, and the V and J calls and clone size come from that table. The sample yields more than 90,000 clones; roughly 80% were counted once. Roughly 22% of the sample is held by the ten biggest clonotypes.

In total, 666 healthy bone marrow donors made up the cohort. At the time of sampling, all cohort members were nominally healthy, though unrecorded immune exposures were likely present. The donor was CMV seropositive and was included in the group of 290 or so seropositive cohort members. Each donor provided a peripheral blood sample, and peripheral blood mononuclear cells were used for TCR beta sequencing. The Qiagen DNeasy Blood Extraction Kit was used to extract genomic DNA from the blood cell samples. The V and J segments used are TRBV10-3 and TRBJ2-1, and 9 bases in between align with TRBD2. This TCR came from a man aged 25-40 years in good health and CMV-seropositive. The sequenced sample was PBMCs. The CDR3 region has the sequence CAISPGGVAGARTYNEQFF. The sequenced DNA is TGTGCCATCAGCCCTGGAGGGGTAGCGGGAGCGAGGACCTACAATGAGCAGTTCTTC.